The present T cell receptor beta chain was sequenced within a study of cytomegalovirus exposure and HLA in healthy donors. Researchers ran the PCR with 60 Vbeta and 13 Jbeta primers. Assay used: immunoSEQ multiplex PCR; TCRdb lists only in-frame clones, some missing. Altogether about 160,000 clones are present, approximately 78% being singletons, with the ten largest covering 7.5% to 9%. Findings and caveats of the study: A missense variant in DCLRE1C was later tied to TCR beta V- and J-gene trimming.

Points on this clone: Antigen unknown.

The TCR was taken from a male donor in good health and CMV-seropositive. Input material: PBMCs.

DNA of the CDR3: TGTGCCAGCAGCCGGGGACTAGCAGAGACCCAGTACTTC. Its protein product is CASSRGLAETQYF. The chain recombines TRBV14 with TRBJ2-5; TRBD2 agrees at 9 bases. In germline, CDR1 is SGHDN, CDR2 FVKESK. The CDR3 is made up of 13 amino acids. V shed 4 bases and J 4 bases; nucleotides not matched to a gene: 1.